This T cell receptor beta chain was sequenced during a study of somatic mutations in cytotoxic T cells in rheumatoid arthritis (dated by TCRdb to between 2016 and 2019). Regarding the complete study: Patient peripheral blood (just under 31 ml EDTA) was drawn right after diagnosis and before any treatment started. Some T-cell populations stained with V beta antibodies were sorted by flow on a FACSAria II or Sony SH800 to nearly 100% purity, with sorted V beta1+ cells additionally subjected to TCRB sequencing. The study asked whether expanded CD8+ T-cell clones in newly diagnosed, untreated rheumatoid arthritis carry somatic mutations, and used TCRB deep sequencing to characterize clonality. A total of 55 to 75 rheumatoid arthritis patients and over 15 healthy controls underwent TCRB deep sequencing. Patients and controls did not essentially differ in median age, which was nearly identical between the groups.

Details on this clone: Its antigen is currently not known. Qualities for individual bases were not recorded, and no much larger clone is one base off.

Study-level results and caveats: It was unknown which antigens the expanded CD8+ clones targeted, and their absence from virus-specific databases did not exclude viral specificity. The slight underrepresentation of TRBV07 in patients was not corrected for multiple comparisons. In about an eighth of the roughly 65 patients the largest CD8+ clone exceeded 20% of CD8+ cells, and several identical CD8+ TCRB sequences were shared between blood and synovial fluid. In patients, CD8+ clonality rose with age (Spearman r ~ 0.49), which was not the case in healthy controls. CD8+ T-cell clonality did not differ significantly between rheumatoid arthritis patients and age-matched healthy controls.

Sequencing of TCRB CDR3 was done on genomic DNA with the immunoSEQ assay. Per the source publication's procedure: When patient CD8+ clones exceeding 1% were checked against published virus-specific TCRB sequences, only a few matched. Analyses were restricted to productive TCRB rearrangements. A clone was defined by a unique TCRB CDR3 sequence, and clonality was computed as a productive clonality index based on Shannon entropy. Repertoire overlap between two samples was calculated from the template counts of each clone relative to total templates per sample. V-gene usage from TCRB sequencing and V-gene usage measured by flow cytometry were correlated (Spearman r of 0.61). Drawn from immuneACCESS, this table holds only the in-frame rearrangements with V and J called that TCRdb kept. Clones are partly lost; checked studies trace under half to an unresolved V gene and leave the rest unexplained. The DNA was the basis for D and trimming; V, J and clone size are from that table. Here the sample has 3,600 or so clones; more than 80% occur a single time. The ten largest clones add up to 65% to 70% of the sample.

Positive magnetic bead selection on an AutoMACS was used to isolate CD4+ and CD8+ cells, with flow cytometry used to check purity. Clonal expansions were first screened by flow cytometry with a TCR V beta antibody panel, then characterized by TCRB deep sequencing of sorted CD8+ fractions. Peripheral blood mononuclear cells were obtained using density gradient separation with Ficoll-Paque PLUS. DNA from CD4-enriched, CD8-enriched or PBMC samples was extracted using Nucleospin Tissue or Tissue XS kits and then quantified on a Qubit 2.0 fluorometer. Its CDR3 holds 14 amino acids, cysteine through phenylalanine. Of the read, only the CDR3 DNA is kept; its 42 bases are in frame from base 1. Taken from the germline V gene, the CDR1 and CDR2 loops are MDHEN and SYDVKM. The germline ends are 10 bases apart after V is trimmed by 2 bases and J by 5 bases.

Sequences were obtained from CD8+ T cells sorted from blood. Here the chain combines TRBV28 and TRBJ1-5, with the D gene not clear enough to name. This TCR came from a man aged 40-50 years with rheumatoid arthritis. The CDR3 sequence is CASSLGRLDQPQHF. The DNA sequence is TGTGCCAGCAGTTTAGGGAGGCTTGATCAGCCCCAGCATTTT.